Below, 29 T cell receptor beta chains from the same sample are listed, as sequenced in a study of T-cell memory formation after mild COVID-19. TCRdb re-analysed the 5' RACE reads in MiXCR, keeping a single row per CDR3 protein. Among about 290,000 distinct CDR3 sequences listed, 15% were seen once. The material sequenced was PBMCs or a T cell subset sorted from them (not recorded which). These TCRs come from a man aged 18 to 29 who had mild COVID-19 (a few samples of this study predate the infection). Cell type and time point are not known.

This clonotype appeared a few times. The V gene is TRBV28, the J gene TRBJ2-4; 9 bases are shared with TRBD1. The trim removed 5 bases at V and 6 bases at J, leaving 11 bases unmatched. The germline CDR1 and CDR2 sequences are MDHEN and SYDVKM. The CDR3 is 16 amino acids. In nucleotides, the CDR3 is TGTGCCAGCAGTCCACCGGGACAGGGTAGGGGAAACATTCAGTACTTC. Translating gives CASSPPGQGRGNIQYF.

The chain carries TRBV7-2 and TRBJ2-1, with TRBD2 matching 7 bases. V lost 5 bases, J lost 6 bases, and 4 bases stayed unmatched. The CDR3 consists of 13 residues. CDR1 and CDR2 (germline): SGHTA, FQGNSA. This chain's CDR3 is CASSRGTTNEQFF. The CDR3, as DNA: TGTGCCAGCAGCCGCGGGACTACCAATGAGCAGTTCTTC.

In its sample, this clonotype was seen a few times. The J gene is TRBJ2-1, the V gene TRBV29-1; no definite D call. The V end lost 6 bases, the J end lost 4 bases, and 7 bases lay between the germline ends. The CDR3 is 11 amino acids. Germline values: CDR1 SQVTM, CDR2 ANQGSEA. This chain's CDR3 is CSVAGYNEQFF. The CDR3 DNA is TGCAGCGTCGCTGGATACAATGAGCAGTTCTTC.

The CDR3 loop is CASTRRATEETQYF. The CDR3 DNA follows: TGTGCCAGCACCCGACGAGCTACAGAAGAGACCCAGTACTTC. J is TRBJ2-5 and V is TRBV6-2 or TRBV6-3, with unresolved D. CDR1 and CDR2 (germline): MNHEY, SVGEGT. V lost 7 bases and J 3 bases, leaving 15 bases between the germline ends. CDR3 length: 14 residues.

This clonotype was detected ten times or more. This chain uses TRBV20-1 with TRBJ1-4; 7 bases agree with TRBD1. V lost 6 bases and J lost 0; bases outside the gene matches: 10. Germline CDR1 reads DFQATT; CDR2 reads SNEGSKA (reference sequence). The CDR3 covers 16 residues. CDR3 nucleotides: TGCAGTGCGCTTGGGACAGAGGCTGCAACTAATGAAAAACTGTTTTTT. Translating gives CSALGTEAATNEKLFF.

This chain joins TRBV6-5 and TRBJ1-2; TRBD1 matches at 7 bases. Germline assignment: CDR1 MNHEY and CDR2 SVGAGI. With V trimmed by 6 bases and J by 2 bases, 9 bases remained unmatched. CDR3 length: 15 amino acids. The CDR3 DNA reads as TGTGCCAGCAGCACGGCCCGACAGGGCAACTATGGCTACACCTTC. Protein product: CASSTARQGNYGYTF.

This chain links TRBV7-6 with TRBJ2-3; no reliable D call. The CDR3 is 14 amino acids. V was shortened by 3 bases and J by 5 bases, with 12 bases between the two germline ends. Germline loops: CDR1 SGHVS, CDR2 FNYEAQ. CDR3 protein: CASSFASARDTQYF. DNA of the CDR3: TGTGCCAGCAGCTTTGCCTCCGCCCGAGATACGCAGTATTTT.

The chain carries TRBV6-5 and TRBJ2-7; possibly TRBD1 for D (6 bases). Trimming stripped 6 bases from V and 2 bases from J, with 17 bases between. Germline loops: CDR1 MNHEY, CDR2 SVGAGI. The length of the CDR3 is 15 residues. CDR3 in amino acids: CASSLAGTSAYEQYF. The CDR3 bases are TGTGCCAGCAGCCTCGCCGGGACATCAGCCTACGAGCAGTACTTC.

This clonotype turned up a few times. V gene TRBV10-3 combines with J gene TRBJ2-1; TRBD2 matches at 11 bases. Germline V gene sequence: CDR1 ENHRY, CDR2 SYGVKD. V shed 4 bases, J shed 8 bases, and the junction held 4 bases outside the gene matches. This CDR3 is 14 amino acids long. CDR3 sequence: CAISVSGGAHEQFF. For the CDR3, the DNA is TGTGCCATCAGTGTTAGCGGGGGGGCCCATGAGCAGTTCTTC.

This chain connects TRBV7-9 to TRBJ2-7; tentative D call: TRBD2 (5 bases). The CDR3 has 16 amino acids. Looked up from germline, CDR1 is SEHNR and CDR2 is FQNEAQ (reference sequence). V lost 2 bases, J lost 2 bases, and 16 bases lay in between. This chain's CDR3 is CASSLRVKDGTYEQYF. CDR3 DNA sequence: TGTGCCAGCAGCTTAAGGGTGAAGGACGGGACCTACGAGCAGTACTTC.

This clonotype occurred a few times. The chain links TRBV4-1 to TRBJ1-4; possible D gene TRBD1, 6 bases. This CDR3 region has 14 residues. The V end was cut by 3 bases, the J end by 9 bases, with 14 bases between. Germline CDR1 reads MGHRA; CDR2 reads YSYEKL. The CDR3 loop is CASSHGAGGQKLFF. In DNA form, the CDR3 reads TGCGCCAGCAGCCATGGAGCGGGGGGCCAAAAACTGTTTTTT.

This clonotype has a count of ten or more. The chain employs TRBV5-1 and TRBJ2-2, with D unresolved. Germline V gives CDR1 SGHRS, CDR2 YFSETQ. The V end was cut by 1 base, the J end by 2 bases, with 12 bases between. This CDR3 region has 16 residues. CDR3 region: CASSLRNRPNTGELFF. CDR3 DNA sequence: TGCGCCAGCAGCTTGAGGAACAGACCAAACACCGGGGAGCTGTTTTTT.

The CDR3 sequence: CASSPQVATRVYGYTF. The CDR3 DNA is TGCGCCAGCAGCCCCCAAGTGGCGACCAGAGTCTATGGCTACACCTTC. The rearrangement links TRBV4-3 to TRBJ1-2; D uncertain. The CDR3 has 16 residues. Trimming removed 4 bases at V and 4 bases at J, with 19 bases between. Germline CDR1 and CDR2: LGHNA and YSLEER.

In the case of this clonotype: A much bigger clone sits one base away, suggesting this may be a read error. The chain uses TRBV4-3 and TRBJ2-1; 8 positions agree with TRBD1. Germline V gene data show CDR1 as LGHNA and CDR2 as YSLEER. V lost 0 bases and J lost 3; bases outside the gene matches: 1. The CDR3 is 15 residues long. CDR3 coding DNA: TGCGCCAGCAGCCAAGAACAGGGGGGCTACAATGAGCAGTTCTTC. Its protein product is CASSQEQGGYNEQFF.

This clonotype appeared a few times. The rearrangement uses TRBV6-1 and TRBJ2-3, with TRBD1 matching over 10 bases. This CDR3 has 16 amino acids. Germline CDR1 is MNHNS and CDR2 is SASEGT. Germline trimming cut 2 bases from V and 3 bases from J; bases unmatched to any gene: 5. CDR3 protein: CASSEFRGQGTDTQYF. DNA of the CDR3: TGTGCCAGCAGTGAATTTAGGGGACAGGGGACAGATACGCAGTATTTT.

V and J are TRBV4-3 and TRBJ2-5; D might be TRBD2 (5 bases). The germline gives CDR1 LGHNA, CDR2 YSLEER. Trimming shortened V by 4 bases and J by 0 bases, and 12 bases separated the two germline ends. The CDR3 consists of 15 residues. The CDR3 is CASSRGLLDQETQYF. Here the CDR3 DNA reads TGCGCCAGCAGCCGGGGATTACTAGACCAAGAGACCCAGTACTTC.

V is TRBV6-5 and J is TRBJ1-4, with 12 positions matching TRBD1. The V gene's germline CDR1 is MNHEY and CDR2 SVGAGI. The CDR3 has 17 amino acids. V lost 8 bases to trimming and J lost 8 bases; unmatched junction nucleotides: 15. CDR3 protein: CASHRGGQGAIAEKLFF. CDR3 in DNA: TGTGCCAGCCATCGCGGGGGACAGGGGGCCATCGCGGAAAAACTGTTTTTT.

This clonotype was observed a few times. The chain combines TRBV6-1 with TRBJ2-7, with D tentatively TRBD2 (5 bases). The CDR3 has 13 residues. The germline V gene has CDR1 MNHNS and CDR2 SASEGT. Trimming removed 6 bases from V and 0 bases from J, with 9 bases in between. In nucleotides, the CDR3 is TGTGCCAGCAGGCCCGGACTCTCCTACGAGCAGTACGTC. Protein: CASRPGLSYEQYV.

This clonotype was counted at least ten times. This sequence joins TRBV6-2 or TRBV6-3 and TRBJ2-1; 10 bases are shared with TRBD2. This CDR3 is built from 15 residues. The germline V gene encodes CDR1 MNHEY and CDR2 SVGEGT. After removal of 5 bases from V and 4 bases from J, the junction contained 5 bases not matched to a gene. CDR3 nucleotide sequence: TGTGCCAGCAGTCCTCTAGCGGGGGAGTACAATGAGCAGTTCTTC. It encodes CASSPLAGEYNEQFF.

This clonotype was counted only a few times. The V gene is TRBV5-1, the J gene TRBJ1-1; a weak D match, TRBD1 (5 bases). V was clipped by 4 bases and J by 2 bases, with 12 bases between them. This CDR3 has 14 amino acids. The germline gives CDR1 SGHRS, CDR2 YFSETQ. In DNA, the CDR3 is TGCGCCAGCAGCAATTTACAGGAAAACACTGAAGCTTTCTTT. Encoded protein: CASSNLQENTEAFF.

The chain couples TRBV5-1 to TRBJ2-3; TRBD2 matches at 9 bases. Germline V CDR1 and CDR2: SGHRS, YFSETQ. V trimming: 0 bases; J trimming: 5 bases; junction bases outside the gene matches: 7. This CDR3 is 16 amino acids long. This CDR3 is CASSLDSGGLGDTQYF. CDR3 DNA: TGCGCCAGCAGCTTGGATAGCGGGGGCCTCGGAGATACGCAGTATTTT.

This clonotype was counted ten times or more. This chain joins TRBV12-3 or TRBV12-4 and TRBJ2-1; D perhaps matches TRBD1 (5 bases). Trimming removed 3 bases from V and 3 bases from J, with 18 bases in between. CDR3 length: 17 amino acids. The CDR3 sequence: CASSLIFRPGFYNEQFF. The CDR3 DNA is TGTGCCAGCAGTTTGATTTTTCGGCCAGGGTTCTACAATGAGCAGTTCTTC.

This sequence joins TRBV5-4 and TRBJ1-5; possibly TRBD1 for D (5 bases). The V end was cut by 4 bases, the J end by 4 bases, with 33 bases between. The germline V gene has CDR1 SGHNT and CDR2 YYREEE (reference sequence). The length of the CDR3 is 21 residues. The CDR3 region is CASSQLFPWPKRDRRNQPQHF. The CDR3 coding sequence is TGTGCCAGCAGCCAACTTTTTCCCTGGCCAAAAAGGGACCGAAGGAATCAGCCCCAGCATTTT.

This clonotype was seen a few times. This sequence joins TRBV28 and TRBJ2-1; 9 nucleotides match TRBD1. With 7 bases clipped from V and 2 bases from J, the junction kept 3 bases outside the gene matches. The CDR3 runs 14 residues. Germline CDR1 reads MDHEN; CDR2 reads SYDVKM. The CDR3 loop reads CASTRTGAYNEQFF. In DNA, the CDR3 is TGTGCCAGCACTAGGACAGGGGCCTACAATGAGCAGTTCTTC.

This clonotype was recorded a few times. The genes are TRBV12-3 or TRBV12-4 and TRBJ1-1; D remains ambiguous. The CDR3 consists of 13 residues. Deletions cut 2 bases from V and 4 bases from J, with 8 bases between. CDR3 in amino acids: CASSLSGPTEAFF. The CDR3 region has the DNA TGTGCCAGCAGTTTATCTGGGCCCACTGAAGCTTTCTTT.

This clonotype showed up many times. The chain couples TRBV3-1 to TRBJ2-1; TRBD2 agrees at 7 bases. The CDR3 totals 13 residues. Trimming took 4 bases from V and 8 from J; bases not matched to a gene: 5. Germline loops: CDR1 LGHDT, CDR2 YNNKEL (reference sequence). In nucleotides, the CDR3 is TGTGCCAGCAGCCGTGGGGAGGGTTATGAGCAGTTCTTC. Translation gives CASSRGEGYEQFF.

This clonotype was observed once. V and J are TRBV6-2 or TRBV6-3 and TRBJ2-3; TRBD2 aligns across 13 bases. This CDR3 comprises 16 residues. Per germline, CDR1 MNHEY and CDR2 SVGEGT. V lost 5 bases to trimming and J lost 7 bases; unmatched junction nucleotides: 9. DNA for the CDR3: TGTGCCAGCAGTACTGGACTAGCGGGGGCCGTAAATACGCAGTATTTT. Protein: CASSTGLAGAVNTQYF.

V usage is TRBV5-1 and J usage is TRBJ2-7; a weak D match, TRBD1 (6 bases). The CDR3 loop spans 13 amino acids. Trimming left V 1 base short and J 4 bases short, with 9 bases between. Germline CDR1 and CDR2: SGHRS and YFSETQ. The CDR3 loop is CASSLRGGYEQYV. The CDR3 region has the DNA TGCGCCAGCAGCTTGCGAGGGGGTTACGAGCAGTACGTC.

V gene TRBV12-3 or TRBV12-4 combines with J gene TRBJ2-4; D is uncertain. The ends were cut back, 3 bases at V and 9 bases at J, with 9 bases in the middle. The CDR3 length is 12 residues. CDR3 region: CASSFSGGIQYF. CDR3 sequence (DNA): TGTGCCAGCAGTTTTTCTGGTGGCATTCAGTACTTC.